A selection of T cell receptor beta chains follows, all from one sample in a study of cytomegalovirus exposure and HLA in healthy donors. Libraries were prepared by immunoSEQ multiplex PCR; TCRdb keeps only in-frame clonotypes and omits some of them. Among about 150,000 clones listed, 60% to 80% were seen once. Sequenced input: PBMCs. These receptors originate from a man under 40 in good health and CMV-seropositive. Both conserved end residues are part of each CDR3. A D gene is named only where the DNA matches it firmly. A row's size may be missing; if present it is once, few, many or a size class.

J gene: TRBJ2-7
CDR3 length: 13
clone size: -
D gene: TRBD2
V gene: TRBV4-2
CDR3 DNA: TGTGCCAGCAGCCACGGACTAGTTGACGAGCAGTACTTC
CDR3 protein: CASSHGLVDEQYF

J gene: TRBJ2-7
CDR3 length: 15
clone size: -
D gene: -
V gene: TRBV7-9
CDR3 DNA: TGTGCCAGCAGCTTAGGACAGCTTCCTTTTATAGAGCAGTACTTC
CDR3 protein: CASSLGQLPFIEQYF

J gene: TRBJ1-2
CDR3 length: 12
clone size: -
D gene: TRBD1
V gene: TRBV7-2
CDR3 DNA: TGTGCCAGCAGCCAGGGGGCCTATGGCTACACCTTC
CDR3 protein: CASSQGAYGYTF

J gene: TRBJ2-7
CDR3 length: 13
clone size: -
D gene: TRBD1
V gene: TRBV2
CDR3 DNA: TGTGCCAGCAGGGGACAGTTGAACGGGGAGCAGTACTTC
CDR3 protein: CASRGQLNGEQYF

J gene: TRBJ1-5
CDR3 length: 17
clone size: few
D gene: TRBD1
V gene: TRBV4-1
CDR3 DNA: TGCGCCAGCAGCCAAGTCGACAGGGGCGAAGGCAATCAGCCCCAGCATTTT
CDR3 protein: CASSQVDRGEGNQPQHF

J gene: TRBJ2-3
CDR3 length: 15
clone size: -
D gene: TRBD2
V gene: TRBV27
CDR3 DNA: TGTGCCAGCACCTCTTCTAGCGGAAGCACAGATACGCAGTATTTT
CDR3 protein: CASTSSSGSTDTQYF

J gene: TRBJ1-4
CDR3 length: 16
clone size: -
D gene: -
V gene: TRBV9
CDR3 DNA: TGTGCCAGCAGCGCGGGGGGAGGCTCTTCTAATGAAAAACTGTTTTTT
CDR3 protein: CASSAGGGSSNEKLFF

J gene: TRBJ2-1
CDR3 length: 14
clone size: -
D gene: -
V gene: TRBV2
CDR3 DNA: TGTGCCAGCTGGTTTGGGACAAACTACAATGAGCAGTTCTTC
CDR3 protein: CASWFGTNYNEQFF

J gene: TRBJ1-5
CDR3 length: 13
clone size: -
D gene: -
V gene: TRBV2
CDR3 DNA: TGTGCCAGCACTCCCGGAGGTAGGCAGCCCCAGCATTTT
CDR3 protein: CASTPGGRQPQHF

J gene: TRBJ2-5
CDR3 length: 15
clone size: -
D gene: TRBD2
V gene: TRBV14
CDR3 DNA: TGTGCCAGCAGCCAGGGCCTAGCGGGAGGAGGGACCCAGTACTTC
CDR3 protein: CASSQGLAGGGTQYF